A single sample gave rise to the 22 T cell receptor beta chains below, sequenced in a study of STAT5B mutations in CD4+ large granular lymphocyte leukemia. TCRdb's table, derived via immunoSEQ multiplex PCR, lists solely in-frame clones and lacks some. The data contain about 37,000 clones, 70% to 90% of them singletons. The sequenced sample consisted of CD4+ T cells from blood buffy coats. These receptors all stem from a human donor in good health.

This clone was counted only a few times. This chain links TRBV4-1 with TRBJ2-1; TRBD2 matches 9 bases. V was clipped by 1 base and J by 7 bases; unmatched bases: 8. The CDR3 extends over 16 amino acids. Germline CDR1 reads MGHRA; CDR2 reads YSYEKL. The CDR3 DNA reads TGCGCCAGCAGCCAAGTGATCAGCGGGAGGAATAATGAGCAGTTCTTC. The encoded protein is CASSQVISGRNNEQFF.

The chain links TRBV14 to TRBJ2-7; D may be TRBD1 or TRBD2 (6 bases each). Trimming took 3 bases from V and 5 from J, leaving 8 bases between them. CDR3 size: 12 residues. The germline CDR1 and CDR2 sequences are SGHDN and FVKESK. CDR3 DNA: TGTGCCAGCAGCCAGGGGGGCCACGAGCAGTACTTC. This codes for CASSQGGHEQYF.

The chain combines TRBV7-9 with TRBJ2-7; tentative D call: TRBD1 (5 bases). Germline V CDR1 and CDR2: SEHNR, FQNEAQ (reference sequence). The CDR3 extends over 12 amino acids. The V end lost 3 bases, the J end lost 5 bases, and 8 bases lay between the germline ends. The CDR3 nucleotides read TGTGCCAGCAGCTTCCAGGGCGACGAGCAGTACTTC. Protein: CASSFQGDEQYF.

The CDR3 loop reads CASSISGGNIFDEQFF. In DNA, the CDR3 is TGTGCCAGTAGTATCTCCGGCGGGAACATCTTCGATGAGCAGTTCTTC. The chain couples TRBV19 to TRBJ2-1; D perhaps matches TRBD2 (6 bases). The CDR3 is 16 residues long. CDR1 and CDR2 (germline): LNHDA, SQIVND (reference sequence). Trimming removed 3 bases from V and 8 bases from J, with 20 bases in between.

J is TRBJ2-7 and V is TRBV5-1; D is ambiguous. The CDR3 runs 14 residues. The V gene's germline CDR1 is SGHRS and CDR2 YFSETQ. Trimming took 3 bases from V and 1 from J, leaving 11 bases between them. As DNA, the CDR3 is TGCGCCAGCAGCTCTACAACACCTTCCTACGAGCAGTACTTC. Translating gives CASSSTTPSYEQYF.

J is TRBJ1-2 and V is TRBV7-6; 7 positions match TRBD1. Germline V gene sequence: CDR1 SGHVS, CDR2 FNYEAQ. J was trimmed by 3 bases and V by 1 base; bases with no gene match: 5. The CDR3 has 15 residues. CDR3 DNA sequence: TGTGCCAGCAGCTTAGATAAGGGGGCACACTATGGCTACACCTTC. Translated: CASSLDKGAHYGYTF.

V is TRBV21-1 and J is TRBJ2-1. TRBV21-1 is termed a pseudogene. The CDR3 totals 16 residues. This chain's CDR3 is CASSIPGTTPYNEQFF. CDR3 nucleotides: TGTGCCAGCAGTATCCCCGGGACGACTCCCTACAATGAGCAGTTCTTC.

This clone appeared a few times. The V call is TRBV25-1, the J call TRBJ1-5, with D maybe TRBD1 (6 bases). CDR3 length: 14 amino acids. Germline lookup yields CDR1 MGHDK and CDR2 SYGVNS. Trimming pared 5 bases from V and 2 bases from J, leaving 10 bases between. DNA of the CDR3: TGTGCCAGCAGTCAAACAGGGCGCAATCAGCCCCAGCATTTT. Translating gives CASSQTGRNQPQHF.

This chain joins TRBV9 and TRBJ2-1, with no clear D. The V gene's germline CDR1 is SGDLS and CDR2 YYNGEE. This CDR3 is built from 14 residues. V gave up 0 bases and J gave up 9 bases, with 13 bases separating them. CDR3 amino acids: CASSVELAVGEQFF. The DNA of the CDR3 is TGTGCCAGCAGCGTAGAATTAGCAGTAGGTGAGCAGTTCTTC.

The J gene is TRBJ2-1, the V gene TRBV19, with D uncertain. Trimming removed 6 bases from V and 8 bases from J, with 8 bases in between. The CDR3 loop spans 11 amino acids. In germline, CDR1 is LNHDA, CDR2 SQIVND (reference sequence). CDR3 coding DNA: TGTGCCAGTAGGAGTCGGGATGAGCAGTTCTTC. Translation gives CASRSRDEQFF.

This chain links TRBV28 with TRBJ2-5; possible D gene TRBD1, 6 bases. The germline V and J ends were trimmed by 6 bases and 7 bases, with 18 bases remaining between them. There are 14 residues in the CDR3. Germline V gene sequence: CDR1 MDHEN, CDR2 SYDVKM. The CDR3 reads CASSLPTGIRTQYF. In nucleotides, the CDR3 is TGTGCCAGCAGCCTCCCGACAGGCATCCGGACCCAGTACTTC.

J is TRBJ2-1 and V is TRBV7-3; D not certain. The CDR3 runs to 13 residues. Trimming took 3 bases from V and 10 from J, leaving 13 bases between them. Germline loops: CDR1 SGHTA, CDR2 FQGTGA. CDR3: CASSFGPRAEQFF. In nucleotides, the CDR3 is TGTGCCAGCAGCTTTGGACCCCGGGCAGAGCAGTTCTTC.

This clone was picked up a small number of times. This chain connects TRBV5-1 to TRBJ2-1; TRBD1 or TRBD2 may be the D gene (6 bases each). Germline V gives CDR1 SGHRS, CDR2 YFSETQ. Trimming pared 4 bases from V and 0 bases from J, leaving 23 bases between. The CDR3 is 19 amino acids. Here the CDR3 reads CASSREGVGGKSSYNEQFF. CDR3 nucleotides: TGCGCCAGCAGCAGAGAGGGGGTTGGCGGGAAGAGCTCCTACAATGAGCAGTTCTTC.

V and J are TRBV28 and TRBJ1-2; perhaps TRBD1 as D (5 bases). The CDR3 has 14 residues. V shed 8 bases and J shed 0 bases, with 13 bases lying between them. Germline CDR1 MDHEN, CDR2 SYDVKM. CDR3 DNA: TGTGCCAGCGGCACGGGGGTAGCTAACTATGGCTACACCTTC. Protein product: CASGTGVANYGYTF.

This chain connects TRBV5-1 to TRBJ2-7; D might be TRBD2 (6 bases). The ends were cut back, 2 bases at V and 6 bases at J, with 12 bases in the middle. This CDR3 has 13 residues. From germline, CDR1 is SGHRS and CDR2 YFSETQ. The CDR3 DNA reads as TGCGCCAGCAGCTTATCCGGGGGTCTCGAGCAGTACTTC. Translated, it gives CASSLSGGLEQYF.

This clone has just one count. This chain links TRBV11-2 with TRBJ2-5; 10 positions agree with TRBD1. Per germline, CDR1 SGHAT and CDR2 FQNNGV. The CDR3 contains 16 residues. V shed 0 bases and J 3 bases; nucleotides not matched to a gene: 4. CDR3 nucleotide sequence: TGTGCCAGCAGCTTAGATAGAGGGACAGGGGAAGAGACCCAGTACTTC. Amino acid sequence: CASSLDRGTGEETQYF.

The CDR3, as DNA: TGTGCCAGCAGCTTAGATAGCGGGAACACCGGGGAGCTGTTTTTT. It yields the protein CASSLDSGNTGELFF. V is TRBV7-9 and J is TRBJ2-2, with D tentatively TRBD2 (6 bases). CDR3 length equals 15 residues. Trimming left V 1 base short and J 1 base short, with 7 bases between. Germline CDR1 reads SEHNR; CDR2 reads FQNEAQ (reference sequence).

This clone was observed a single time. This sequence joins TRBV7-3 and TRBJ1-1; no clear D gene. V was shortened by 5 bases and J by 2 bases, with 9 bases between the two germline ends. The CDR3 totals 13 residues. From germline, CDR1 is SGHTA and CDR2 FQGTGA. CDR3 loop: CASSKTINTEAFF. CDR3 nucleotide sequence: TGTGCCAGCAGCAAGACTATTAACACTGAAGCTTTCTTT.

The chain combines TRBV5-1 with TRBJ2-7; 10 positions agree with TRBD2. After removal of 3 bases from V and 5 bases from J, the junction contained 11 bases not matched to a gene. The germline CDR1 and CDR2 sequences are SGHRS and YFSETQ. This CDR3 contains 16 residues. The CDR3 sequence: CASSSRVAGGTDEQYF. As DNA, the CDR3 is TGCGCCAGCAGCTCCAGAGTAGCGGGAGGAACGGACGAGCAGTACTTC.

This chain connects TRBV9 to TRBJ2-4, with D perhaps TRBD2 (6 bases). This CDR3 spans 15 amino acids. Germline V gene sequence: CDR1 SGDLS, CDR2 YYNGEE. Trimming removed 0 bases from V and 8 bases from J, with 15 bases in between. The CDR3 DNA is TGTGCCAGCAGCGTAGGTACGGGAGTACGTGACATTCAGTACTTC. It codes for CASSVGTGVRDIQYF.

This clone was counted a few times. The chain carries TRBV7-2 and TRBJ2-7; D ambiguous. The CDR3 is 13 residues long. V was trimmed by 8 bases and J by 6 bases, leaving 17 bases between them. Per germline, CDR1 SGHTA and CDR2 FQGNSA. The CDR3 DNA reads as TGTGCCAGCGGAACAGTTTCGATAAGCGAGCAGTACTTC. Amino acid sequence: CASGTVSISEQYF.

The rearrangement links TRBV6-1 to TRBJ2-7, with 8 bases that match TRBD2. Trimming cost V 10 bases and J 0 bases; bases outside gene matches: 2. The CDR3 consists of 12 residues. Germline CDR1 MNHNS, CDR2 SASEGT. The CDR3 loop reads CAIREGSYEQYF. The CDR3 DNA reads as TGTGCCATACGGGAGGGCTCCTACGAGCAGTACTTC.